The clone carrying this T cell receptor (beta chain) has only a few counts. The antigen is not known. This record comes from a study of T cells in Graves' hyperthyroidism and ophthalmopathy. The CDR3 contains 15 residues. The germline CDR1 and CDR2 sequences are DFQATT and SNEGSKA (reference sequence). V was cut by 1 base and J by 4 bases, with 13 bases left in between. The study left out patients who had uncontrolled infection, other autoimmune disease, pregnancy or lactation. The CDR3 regions of TCR beta were amplified from RNA transcripts. The HTBI primer set drove a first-round RT-PCR of the TCR CDR3. Using its own MiXCR run on the multiplex PCR reads, TCRdb lists one record per CDR3 protein. The repertoire holds more than 350,000 distinct CDR3 sequences, with around 15% as singletons. Notes on the study in general: The model predicted ophthalmopathy a median roughly 6.3 months before onset. Blood held most thyroid clonotypes expanded above 0.001 frequency.

V gene TRBV20-1 combines with J gene TRBJ2-2; D is possibly TRBD1 or TRBD2 (5 bases each). The sequencing sample was made of blood. The receptor was derived from a woman aged 60-75 years with Graves' ophthalmopathy. The CDR3 nucleotides read TGCAGTGCTAGAGGAAAGGGACCTGGCACCGGGGAGCTGTTTTTT. It is translated as CSARGKGPGTGELFF.